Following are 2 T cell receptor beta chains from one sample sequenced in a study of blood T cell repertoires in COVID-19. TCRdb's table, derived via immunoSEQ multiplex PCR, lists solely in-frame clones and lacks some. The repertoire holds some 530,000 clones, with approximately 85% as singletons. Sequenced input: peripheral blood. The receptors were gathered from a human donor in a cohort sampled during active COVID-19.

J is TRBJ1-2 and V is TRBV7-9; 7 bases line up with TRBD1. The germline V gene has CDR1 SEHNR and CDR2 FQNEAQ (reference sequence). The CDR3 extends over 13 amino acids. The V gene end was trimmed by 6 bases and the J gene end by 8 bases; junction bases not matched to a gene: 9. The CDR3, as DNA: TGTGCCAGCAGTCGGGACAGTGTGGGAGGCTACACCTTC. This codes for CASSRDSVGGYTF.

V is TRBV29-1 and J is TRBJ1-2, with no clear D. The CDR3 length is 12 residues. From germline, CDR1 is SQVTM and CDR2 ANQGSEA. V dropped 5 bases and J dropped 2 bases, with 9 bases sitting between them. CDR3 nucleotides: TGCAGCGTTAAGAGGGCCAACTATGGCTACACCTTC. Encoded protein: CSVKRANYGYTF.